In its sample, the clone carrying this T cell receptor (beta chain) was seen a few times. Its antigen is as yet unknown. V was shortened by 3 bases and J by 5 bases, with 16 bases between the two germline ends. Germline V gene data show CDR1 as KGHSH and CDR2 as LQKENI. The CDR3 contains 15 residues. The entry originates in a study of cytomegalovirus exposure and HLA in healthy donors. PCR employed 60 Vbeta and 13 Jbeta primers. Original handling: Around 76 million unique TCR beta chains, some 11 million shared, were counted in a later analysis. The table came from immunoSEQ multiplex PCR; TCRdb's copy has only in-frame clones and leaves some out. That table furnishes V, J and clone size, whereas the DNA furnished D and trimming. The sample has about 120,000 clones; 10% are singletons. Study-level results: A later analysis reportedly identified an Asian-associated ancestry cluster as carrying fewer N-insertions than the approximately 620-donor mean. Rare sequences made up most TCRs, while some public TCRs were found in many donors.

What was sequenced was PBMCs. The chain uses TRBV18 and TRBJ2-5, with D possibly TRBD2 on 6 matching bases. This TCR was recovered from a woman between 18 and 30 years old in good health and CMV-seropositive. In DNA form, the CDR3 reads TGTGCCAGCTCACCGATCACTAGCACCCTTGAGACCCAGTACTTC. Residues: CASSPITSTLETQYF.